These 18 T cell receptor beta chains share one sample of origin, sequenced in a study of cytomegalovirus exposure and HLA in healthy donors (dated by TCRdb to about 2017). The protocol used for the library was the immunoSEQ multiplex PCR assay. For the multiplex PCR, a mixture combining 60 forward primers for TCR Vbeta segments and 13 reverse primers for TCR Jbeta segments was used. The immuneACCESS repertoire file appears here via TCRdb, limited to in-frame rearrangements. These files lack a portion of the clones; in checked studies, under half of the deficit traces to unresolved V genes, and the cause of the others is not known. In this sample the table shows about 160,000 clones, 87% of which occur a single time. The ten largest account for 0.85% to 1% of the sample. Material for sequencing was PBMCs. These receptors were obtained from a woman aged 25 to 45 in good health and CMV-seronegative.

This chain links TRBV6-1 with TRBJ2-3; D possibly corresponds to TRBD2 (6 bases). Germline CDR1 MNHNS, CDR2 SASEGT. V lost 6 bases and J lost 6, with 16 bases in between. The CDR3 loop spans 14 amino acids. CDR3 protein: CASSVGGDADTQYF. In DNA form, the CDR3 reads TGTGCCAGCAGCGTTGGCGGGGATGCGGATACGCAGTATTTT.

The chain has TRBV5-1 and TRBJ2-2, with 8 nucleotides matching TRBD2. The J segment lost 5 bases and the V segment lost 5 bases, leaving 17 bases of the junction unmatched. The CDR3 loop spans 18 amino acids. Germline CDR1 reads SGHRS; CDR2 reads YFSETQ. CDR3 loop: CASSSKGRGLVLTGELFF. DNA of the CDR3: TGCGCCAGCAGTTCTAAAGGCCGGGGACTAGTCCTAACCGGGGAGCTGTTTTTT.

This sequence joins TRBV6-1 and TRBJ1-3, with no clear D. From germline, CDR1 is MNHNS and CDR2 SASEGT. The CDR3 sequence is 14 residues long. The V end lost 8 bases, the J end lost 0 bases, and 11 bases lay between the germline ends. CDR3 residues: CASSPDYSGNTIYF. The CDR3 DNA follows: TGTGCCAGCTCCCCCGACTACTCTGGAAACACCATATATTTT.

The genes are TRBV28 and TRBJ2-1, with D possibly TRBD1 on 6 matching bases. Germline CDR1 reads MDHEN; CDR2 reads SYDVKM. V lost 3 bases to trimming and J lost 15 bases, with 18 bases between them. This CDR3 has 13 amino acids. The CDR3 sequence: CASSLGKGTPSFF. The DNA for the CDR3 is TGTGCCAGCAGTTTGGGGAAAGGGACACCGTCGTTCTTC.

The chain recombines TRBV15 with TRBJ2-5; D unresolved. Gene TRBJ2-7 matches the end of the DNA better, so the J call may be wrong. Germline lookup yields CDR1 LNHNV and CDR2 YYDKDF (reference sequence). The CDR3 is 14 amino acids. The CDR3 nucleotides are TGTGCCACCAGTCCGGTAGGAACAGCCTACGAGCAGTACTTC. It encodes CATSPVGTAYEQYF.

This chain joins TRBV19 and TRBJ1-5; 9 bases align to TRBD1. CDR3 length equals 17 residues. With V trimmed by 5 bases and J by 4 bases, 12 bases remained unmatched. The germline gives CDR1 LNHDA, CDR2 SQIVND (reference sequence). The CDR3: CASSSRTGAKPNQPQHF. The CDR3 nucleotides read TGTGCCAGTAGTTCGCGGACAGGGGCGAAACCTAATCAGCCCCAGCATTTT.

The V and J genes are TRBV6-5 and TRBJ1-2; 10 nucleotides line up with TRBD1. V lost 7 bases, J lost 8 bases, and 7 bases stayed unmatched. This CDR3 has 13 amino acids. Germline lookup yields CDR1 MNHEY and CDR2 SVGAGI. The CDR3 loop is CASTTGGVWGYTF. As DNA, the CDR3 is TGTGCCAGCACGACAGGGGGCGTGTGGGGCTACACCTTC.

The chain joins TRBV27 to TRBJ1-3; D gene unclear. The CDR3 has 15 amino acids. Germline V lookup: CDR1 MNHEY, CDR2 SMNVEV (reference sequence). Between the trimmed V and J ends, which lost 10 bases and 0 bases, there was a span of 16 bases. In nucleotides, the CDR3 is TGTGCCACCCCCCGGCAGGCTTTCTCTGGAAACACCATATATTTT. The encoded protein is CATPRQAFSGNTIYF.

J is TRBJ2-1 and V is TRBV7-9, with D perhaps matching TRBD2 (5 bases). This CDR3 contains 15 residues. The germline V gene encodes CDR1 SEHNR and CDR2 FQNEAQ (reference sequence). V lost 2 bases and J 8 bases, leaving 16 bases between the germline ends. CDR3 sequence: CASSLLGSLIDEQFF. Written as DNA, the CDR3 is TGTGCCAGCAGCTTATTGGGGAGTCTTATCGATGAGCAGTTCTTC. The entire variable domain, with the rest obtained from reference TRBV7-9 and TRBJ2-1, is as follows: DTGVSQNPRHKITKRGQNVTFRCDPISEHNRLYWYRQTLGQGPEFLTYFQNEAQLEKSRLLSDRFSAERPKGSFSTLEIQRTEQGDSAMYLCASSLLGSLIDEQFFGPGTRLTVL.

The chain's CDR3 is CASSLRGDSISTDTQYF. CDR3 nucleotide sequence: TGTGCCAGCAGCCTCAGAGGGGACAGCATATCCACAGATACGCAGTATTTT. The chain combines TRBV7-8 with TRBJ2-3; 7 bases match TRBD1. The CDR3 loop spans 17 amino acids. V shed 5 bases, J shed 2 bases, and the junction held 13 bases outside the gene matches. The germline CDR1 and CDR2 sequences are SGHVS and FQNEAQ.

The chain uses TRBV11-2 and TRBJ2-3; the D gene is possibly TRBD1 (5 bases). Germline V gene lookup returns CDR1 SGHAT and CDR2 FQNNGV. Trimming shortened V by 3 bases and J by 3 bases, and 13 bases separated the two germline ends. The CDR3 has 15 residues. The CDR3: CASSFWGKGTDTQYF. The CDR3 nucleotides are TGTGCCAGCAGCTTTTGGGGCAAGGGGACAGATACGCAGTATTTT.

The chain couples TRBV28 to TRBJ1-5; D might be TRBD1 (5 bases). There are 13 residues in the CDR3. The V gene's germline CDR1 is MDHEN and CDR2 SYDVKM. V was shortened by 3 bases and J by 5 bases, with 8 bases between the two germline ends. Here the CDR3 reads CASSLGLDQPQHF. The CDR3 DNA reads as TGTGCCAGCAGTTTGGGGCTCGATCAGCCCCAGCATTTT.

In DNA, the CDR3 is TGCGCCAGCAGCTTGGGCGTCAACAGGGTTGGAGGCTACACCTTC. It translates to CASSLGVNRVGGYTF. This chain connects TRBV5-1 to TRBJ1-2; weak D call: TRBD1 (6 bases). The CDR3 contains 15 residues. Germline lookup yields CDR1 SGHRS and CDR2 YFSETQ. V lost 0 bases to trimming and J lost 8 bases, with 17 bases between them.

The CDR3 loop is CASSATTGGGLEQYF. The CDR3 DNA sequence: TGTGCCAGTAGCGCGACGACAGGTGGAGGACTCGAGCAGTACTTC. This chain uses TRBV19 with TRBJ2-7; tentatively, D is TRBD1 (6 bases). The CDR3 contains 15 residues. V shed 6 bases and J shed 6 bases, with 21 bases lying between them. Looked up from germline, CDR1 is LNHDA and CDR2 is SQIVND (reference sequence). Based on the CDR3 plus reference TRBV19 and TRBJ2-7, the full variable domain is DGGITQSPKYLFRKEGQNVTLSCEQNLNHDAMYWYRQDPGQGLRLIYYSQIVNDFQKGDIAEGYSVSREKKESFPLTVTSAQKNPTAFYLCASSATTGGGLEQYFGPGTRLTVT.

The chain joins TRBV7-8 to TRBJ1-6; 8 positions match TRBD1. The trim removed 4 bases at V and 7 bases at J, leaving 12 bases unmatched. The CDR3 has 17 residues. Germline loops: CDR1 SGHVS, CDR2 FQNEAQ. The CDR3 is CASSSLGQGARNSPLHF. CDR3 coding DNA: TGTGCCAGCAGCTCCCTCGGGCAGGGGGCTCGGAATTCACCCCTCCACTTT.

J is TRBJ1-2 and V is TRBV28, with a tentative D call TRBD1 (6 bases). Deletions cut 1 base from V and 0 bases from J, with 9 bases between. The CDR3 runs to 15 residues. From germline, CDR1 is MDHEN and CDR2 SYDVKM. The CDR3 DNA reads TGTGCCAGCAGTTTATTTCCAGGGGCTAACTATGGCTACACCTTC. Its protein is CASSLFPGANYGYTF.

V is TRBV7-9 and J is TRBJ1-1, with 9 bases matching TRBD1. CDR1 is SEHNR, CDR2 FQNEAQ, per germline (reference sequence). The CDR3 runs to 16 residues. Unmatched junction bases numbered 8, after V lost 5 bases and J lost 1 base. CDR3 sequence reads: CASSPRQGVSNTEAFF. In nucleotides, the CDR3 is TGTGCCAGCAGCCCTAGACAGGGGGTCTCGAACACTGAAGCTTTCTTT.

CDR3 region: CASSVWEGGLDTQYF. CDR3 coding DNA: TGTGCCAGCAGCGTATGGGAGGGGGGGTTGGATACGCAGTATTTT. The chain combines TRBV9 with TRBJ2-3, with a tentative D call TRBD2 (7 bases). Trimming took 1 base from V and 6 from J, leaving 15 bases between them. The CDR3 is 15 residues long. From germline, CDR1 is SGDLS and CDR2 YYNGEE.